This TCR beta chain stems from a study of shared clonotypes between healthy human individuals (dated by TCRdb to 2018 to 2020). Regarding the complete study: The cohort included three men and a couple of women between 18 and 49 years of age. Libraries were prepared and TCR repertoires were sequenced by different laboratories using diverse techniques, in order to increase sequencing depth and limit assay-specific biases. The study deeply sequenced blood TCR repertoires of several healthy adults to estimate repertoire size and the extent of clonotype sharing between individuals. Leukapheresis yielded between about 0.85 and 10 billion PBMCs per donor. For each donor, CD4 naive and CD4 memory were each given three plates, CD8 naive was given two plates, and CD8 memory was given one plate.

Based on the germline V gene, the CDR1 and CDR2 sequences are LGHNT and FRNRAP. V gives up 3 bases and J gives up 3 bases, and the segment between their germline ends measures 10 bases. The CDR3 runs 14 residues from the cysteine to the phenylalanine. Left in the record is the CDR3 DNA by itself, 42 bases read in frame from the first base. Using the deep immunoSEQ assay, TCR CDR3 regions were amplified from genomic DNA by multiplex PCR. Genomic DNA extracted from each cell subset was distributed evenly over all wells of several immunoSEQ 96-well plates, and each plate served as one replicate. Each replicate PCR for sorted subsets received 150 to 250 ng genomic DNA, equal to tens of thousands of T cell genomes. Purified libraries were measured with a Qubit 3.0 fluorometer, size-checked on a Bioanalyzer 2100, and measured again with the KAPA Library Quantification kit. Each immunoSEQ 96-well plate was sequenced on its own single-read 150-cycle Illumina NextSeq 550 flow cell. In the original analysis: Because the immunoSEQ output included only junctional sequences and no quality scores, the filtering could not be the same as the filtering used for full-length reads. To assign V/J genes and CDR3, sequences were annotated against IMGT germline references using PyIR, a Python wrapper for IgBLAST v1.9. Reads with weak V/J assignments (E-value above 1e-6), missing CDR3, stop codons, out-of-frame junctions, or ambiguous translated residues were removed. V3J clonotypes were defined as sequences sharing the same inferred V gene, J gene, and CDR3 amino acid sequence. Percentage overlap between repertoires was computed as shared unique clonotypes divided by the size of the smaller repertoire. Three approaches were used to assess repertoire richness: RTK rarefaction, the Chao1 estimator, and Recon v2.1 estimates of unobserved clonotypes. Generation probabilities for all TCRbeta clonotypes obtained by the gDNA method from several donors were computed using OLGA. In its TCRdb copy, this immuneACCESS table keeps in-frame sequences only and misses some clones. Where compared with another copy, unresolved V genes explain less than half of these, and the others have no known cause. Clone size and the V and J calls come from that table; the DNA yielded D and trimming. The sample table records 1,100,000 or so clones; approximately 80% of these occur just once. About 0.52% of the sample is held by the ten biggest clonotypes.

The donors were healthy, HIV-negative adults with no recently reported acute infections or vaccinations. Every donor was a Caucasian adult living in Nashville, Tennessee, USA. CD4+ T cells were enriched by magnetic negative selection, after which naive cells were positively selected on CD45RA and the negative fraction was taken as the memory subset. After blood collection by leukapheresis, PBMCs were isolated using Ficoll-Histopaque density gradient centrifugation and then cryopreserved in the vapor phase of liquid nitrogen. Purity and quantity of every magnetically sorted T cell population were checked by analytical flow cytometry. Each sorted fraction had its genomic DNA isolated and then quantified by UV absorbance on a Nanodrop 2000c. Worth noting for this clone: No antigen is known for it. The input lacks base qualities; no much larger clone sits a single base away. Other DNA sequences in this specimen translate into the identical CDR3.

General conclusions and limits of the study: Sampling was limited to blood, and TCR repertoires in tissue likely differ from TCR repertoires in blood. Rarefaction of sorted-subset datasets indicated incomplete sequencing despite the large sequencing depth. Naive subsets generally had larger estimated clonotype richness than memory subsets. Roughly 5.2% of naive CD4, 3.5% of naive CD8, around 2.3% of memory CD4, and less than 0.45% of memory CD8 clonotypes were shared across four donors. Pairwise subsampling indicated that sequencing depth was expected to affect the degree of clonotype sharing among donors. Clonotypes shared by all four sorted-subset donors showed higher generation probabilities than non-shared clonotypes. The genetic and exposure-history diversity represented was limited by the small number of donors.

The source material was memory CD4+ T cells from PBMCs. The cell subset or site label here, explained by the study, means: CD45RA-negative fraction. The clonotype comes from a man younger than 30 in good health. Some clones in this sample may be carry-over from other donors' samples. The V and J segments used are TRBV12-5 and TRBJ2-3, and TRBD2 may be the D gene, going by 6 matching bases. The CDR3 reads CASGLGSGTDTQYF. The DNA sequence follows: TGTGCTAGTGGTTTAGGTAGCGGAACAGATACGCAGTATTTT. The CDR3, completed at both ends by the reference TRBV12-5 and TRBJ2-3 genes, gives the full variable domain DARVTQTPRHKVTEMGQEVTMRCQPILGHNTVFWYRQTMMQGLELLAYFRNRAPLDDSGMPKDRFSAEMPDATLATLKIQPSEPRDSAVYFCASGLGSGTDTQYFGPGTRLTVL.